These 2 T cell receptor beta chains share one sample of origin, sequenced in a study of control samples from healthy donors and cancer patients. Here immunoSEQ multiplex PCR was the method, and the copy in TCRdb shows in-frame clones only, minus some. The data contain 120,000 or so clones, over 85% of them seen just once; the ten biggest clones take up approximately 4%. The sample was blood. Receptors were obtained from a young man in good health.

The V call is TRBV28, the J call TRBJ1-6, with D tentatively TRBD1 (5 bases). This CDR3 has 14 residues. Trimming stripped 6 bases from V and 2 bases from J, with 8 bases between. Germline V gives CDR1 MDHEN, CDR2 SYDVKM. Written as DNA, the CDR3 is TGTGCCAGCAGACCGGGACCCTATAATTCACCCCTCCACTTT. Protein product: CASRPGPYNSPLHF. The entire variable domain, with the rest obtained from reference TRBV28 and TRBJ1-6, is as follows: DVKVTQSSRYLVKRTGEKVFLECVQDMDHENMFWYRQDPGLGLRLIYFSYDVKMKEKGDIPEGYSVSREKKERFSLILESASTNQTSMYLCASRPGPYNSPLHFGNGTRLTVT.

This chain uses TRBV6-1 with TRBJ2-1; 9 nucleotides line up with TRBD2. This CDR3 is 14 amino acids long. CDR1 and CDR2 from the germline V gene are MNHNS and SASEGT. V lost 6 bases, J lost 7 bases, and 7 bases stayed unmatched. CDR3 in amino acids: CASRDSGGVNEQFF. Written as DNA, the CDR3 is TGTGCCAGCAGGGATAGCGGGGGTGTGAATGAGCAGTTCTTC.